This TCR beta chain was obtained from a study of technical replicates of blood from several donors. Germline loops: CDR1 SGHRS, CDR2 YFSETQ. This CDR3 contains 12 residues. V shed 4 bases, J shed 11 bases, and the junction held 7 bases outside the gene matches. This clone appeared a single time. Using immunoSEQ multiplex PCR, the repertoire was profiled, and TCRdb retains in-frame clones only, with some absent. This sample has about 56,000 clones, with 90% to 95% found just once. This sequence originates from a human donor in good health. Some clones in this sample may be carry-over from other donors' samples. V usage is TRBV5-1 and J usage is TRBJ1-1; 8 bases match TRBD1. Material for sequencing was PBMCs. The CDR3 nucleotides are TGCGCCAGCAGCCCCAAACAGGGGGGGGCTTTCTTT. Its protein is CASSPKQGGAFF.